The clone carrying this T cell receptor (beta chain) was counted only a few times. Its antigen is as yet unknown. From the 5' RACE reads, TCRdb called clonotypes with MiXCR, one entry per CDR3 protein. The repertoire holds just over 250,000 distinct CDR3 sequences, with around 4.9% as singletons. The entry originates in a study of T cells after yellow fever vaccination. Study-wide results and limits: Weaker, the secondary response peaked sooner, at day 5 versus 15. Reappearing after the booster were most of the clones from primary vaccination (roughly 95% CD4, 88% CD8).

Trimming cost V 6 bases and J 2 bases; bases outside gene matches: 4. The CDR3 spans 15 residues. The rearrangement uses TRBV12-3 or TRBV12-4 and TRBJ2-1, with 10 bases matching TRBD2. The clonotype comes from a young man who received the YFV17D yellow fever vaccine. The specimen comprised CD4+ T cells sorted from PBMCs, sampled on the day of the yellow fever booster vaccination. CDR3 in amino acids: CASRKSGGAYNEQFF. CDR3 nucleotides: TGTGCCAGCAGGAAAAGCGGGGGGGCCTACAATGAGCAGTTCTTC.